This T cell receptor beta chain was found in a study of T-cell reconstitution after alpha-beta-depleted transplantation in children. Concerning this clonotype: Its specificity is unknown.

Construction of the TCRbeta library involved unique molecular identifiers. TCRdb itself ran the PCR reads through MiXCR, one entry per CDR3 protein. Here the sample spans about 980,000 distinct CDR3 sequences, 25% to 30% being singletons. Study findings and constraints: T cells produced anew were the main source of T-cell counts and diversity one year after transplant.

This specimen was PBMCs, mostly from graft donor cells, taken 360 days after TCRalphabeta/CD19-depleted stem cell transplant. This receptor was obtained from a boy in the first two years of life who had a stem cell transplant for SCID, so the T cells may come from the graft donor.

CDR3 loop: CSAREFMGLQETQYF. DNA for the CDR3: TGCAGTGCTAGAGAGTTTATGGGACTCCAAGAGACCCAGTACTTC. The chain uses TRBV20-1 and TRBJ2-5; TRBD2 is a possible D gene (6 bases). Germline V gene sequence: CDR1 DFQATT, CDR2 SNEGSKA (reference sequence). V lost 0 bases, J lost 1 base, and 12 bases lay in between. This CDR3 contains 15 residues.